This section outlines one T cell receptor (beta chain) sequence together with its context. The CDR3 totals 17 residues. The V gene lost 5 bases and the J gene lost 0 bases, with 17 bases spanning the gap. Germline CDR1 reads SGHRS; CDR2 reads YFSETQ. This record belongs to a study of blood T cell repertoires in COVID-19. Turning to the study itself: Acute and convalescent COVID-19 samples came from the United States, Italy and Spain. Sources were T cells, B-cell-depleted T cells, or PBMCs; the material itself was cDNA or gDNA.

Per the original data handling: By means of reference gene primer amplification, nucleated cell counts were estimated. The assay was immunoSEQ multiplex PCR, and TCRdb's table has in-frame clones only and misses some. V and J calls and clone size are given by that table; D and trimming were obtained from the DNA. This sample has over 200,000 clones, with 83% found just once. This receptor was taken from a man aged 80 or over with acute or convalescent COVID-19. Input material: peripheral blood. The chain links TRBV5-1 to TRBJ1-4, with no clear D. This CDR3 reads CASSLTGSRATNEKLFF. The CDR3 nucleotides read TGCGCCAGCAGTTTAACGGGTAGCAGAGCAACTAATGAAAAACTGTTTTTT.